This T cell receptor beta chain was captured by sequencing in a study of T cells expressing NK-cell markers. On the study more broadly: All TCR beta repertoires analysed originated from sorted CD3+CD56+NKG2C+, CD3+CD56+NKG2C- and CD3+CD56-NKG2C+ T cells. Study-level results: Expanded NKG2C+ T cell clones had unclear HCMV specificity.

TCRdb reworked the 5' RACE reads into one entry per CDR3 protein, no DNA. Seen in this sample are some 110,000 distinct CDR3 sequences; the ten most common clones hold about 18%. Note on this clonotype: Antigen: not known.

The sequence was obtained from a woman between 18 and 70 years old in good health. Material for sequencing was blood T cells: a sorted CD56 or NKG2C T cell subset, CD4+ or CD8+ T cells, or bulk PBMC T cells (not recorded which).

This CDR3 is CASSLYRAGAQETQYF. The chain joins TRBV7-6 to TRBJ2-5; the TRBD1 assignment by TCRdb is unverifiable without DNA. Germline values: CDR1 SGHVS, CDR2 FNYEAQ. This CDR3 has 16 residues.